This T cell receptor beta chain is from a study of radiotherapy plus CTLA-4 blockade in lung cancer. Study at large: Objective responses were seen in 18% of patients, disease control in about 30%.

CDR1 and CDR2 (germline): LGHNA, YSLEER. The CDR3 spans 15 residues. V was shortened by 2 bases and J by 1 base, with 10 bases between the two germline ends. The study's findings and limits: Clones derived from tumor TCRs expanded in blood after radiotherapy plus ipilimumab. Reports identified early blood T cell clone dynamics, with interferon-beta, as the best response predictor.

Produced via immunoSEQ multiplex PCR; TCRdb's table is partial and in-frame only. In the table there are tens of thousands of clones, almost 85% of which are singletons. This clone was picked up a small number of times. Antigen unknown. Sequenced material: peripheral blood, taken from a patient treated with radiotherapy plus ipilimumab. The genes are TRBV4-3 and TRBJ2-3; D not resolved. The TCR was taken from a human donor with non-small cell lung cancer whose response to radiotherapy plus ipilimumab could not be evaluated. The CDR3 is CASSQSSPRTDTQYF. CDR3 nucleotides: TGCGCCAGCAGCCAATCTTCTCCCCGCACAGATACGCAGTATTTT.